Listed below are T cell receptor beta chains from one sample, sequenced in a study of cytomegalovirus exposure and HLA in healthy donors. TCRdb keeps only in-frame clones here, not all; method: immunoSEQ multiplex PCR. The table lists over 90,000 clones, about 95% of them singletons. Source material: PBMCs. The receptors derive from a woman in her late teens or twenties in good health and CMV-seronegative. Both conserved end residues are part of each CDR3. The D gene is left open where the match is weak. Clone size, where shown, is once, few, many, or a class for clones that have expanded.

j_gene,abundance,d_gene,v_gene,CDR3nt,CDR3aa
TRBJ1-3,-,-,TRBV7-9,TGTGCCAGCAGCTTAGGGGAGGCCTCTGGAAACACCATATATTTT,CASSLGEASGNTIYF
TRBJ1-2,-,TRBD1,TRBV4-3,TGCGCCAGCAGCCAAGATATGGGACAGGGAGGTGGCTACACCTTC,CASSQDMGQGGGYTF
TRBJ1-2,-,TRBD1,TRBV5-5,TGTGCCAGCAGCTTGGGGGCCGGGACAGGGACCTATGGCTACACCTTC,CASSLGAGTGTYGYTF
TRBJ1-2,-,TRBD1,TRBV18,TGTGCCAGCTCACCGACAGGGGGCGAAGGATACACCTTC,CASSPTGGEGYTF
TRBJ1-5,-,-,TRBV12-5,TGTGCTAGTGGTTTGGTTTTGTTGGGCAGCAGCAATCAGCCCCAGCATTTT,CASGLVLLGSSNQPQHF
TRBJ1-5,-,TRBD1,TRBV28,TGTGCCAGCTCAGAATTCTTTCGGGACAGGGTTTTCGGTCAGCCCCAGCATTTT,CASSEFFRDRVFGQPQHF
TRBJ1-1,-,-,TRBV9,TGTGCCAGCAGCGTATACACAGGACGGAACACTGAAGCTTTCTTT,CASSVYTGRNTEAFF
TRBJ1-2,-,TRBD1,TRBV18,TGTGCCAGTTCCGGGACAGGGGGCGCGGATGGCTACACCTTC,CASSGTGGADGYTF
TRBJ2-4,-,TRBD2,TRBV5-8,TGTGCCAGCCCGGGACTAGCGGGAGGAAACATTCAGTACTTC,CASPGLAGGNIQYF
TRBJ1-5,-,TRBD1,TRBV6-7,TGTGCCAGCAGACTTACCCTCTACACCGGGACAGAGCCTGATAGCAATCAGCCCCAGCATTTT,CASRLTLYTGTEPDSNQPQHF
TRBJ2-1,-,TRBD2,TRBV7-2,TGTGCCAGCAGCGGGGAGGGGTCGAAATACAATGAGCAGTTCTTC,CASSGEGSKYNEQFF
TRBJ2-7,-,TRBD2,TRBV19,TGTGCCAGTAGCCCCCGCTCACTAGCGGACTACGAGCAGTACTTC,CASSPRSLADYEQYF
TRBJ2-1,-,TRBD2,TRBV10-1,TGCGCCAGCAGCGATGATGGGACTAGCGGGAGGGTCAGTGAGCAGTTCTTC,CASSDDGTSGRVSEQFF
TRBJ1-1,-,-,TRBV5-1,TGCGCCAGCAGCCGGGACAACCGGAACACTGAAGCTTTCTTT,CASSRDNRNTEAFF
TRBJ1-5,-,-,TRBV27,TGTGCCAGCAGTTTAATTCGGAATCAGCCCCAGCATTTT,CASSLIRNQPQHF
TRBJ2-1,-,TRBD1,TRBV4-3,TGCGCCAGCAGCCAAGATGTGACAGGGTTTAACTCCTACAATGAGCAGTTCTTC,CASSQDVTGFNSYNEQFF
TRBJ2-7,-,-,TRBV19,TGTGCCAGTAGTAAGTCGGGGTTAGTGGACGAGCAGTACTTC,CASSKSGLVDEQYF
TRBJ2-2,-,-,TRBV7-7,TGTGCTAGCAGCTCATCGAACACCGGGGAGCTGTTTTTT,CASSSSNTGELFF
TRBJ1-3,few,-,TRBV6-6,TGTGCCAGCAGTTACTCGGGGGCCCCTGGAAACACCATATATTTT,CASSYSGAPGNTIYF
TRBJ2-2,once,TRBD2,TRBV4-1,TGCGCCAGCAGCCAAGAAGGGATGAGGGGCGGGGGGGCCGGTATTAGGGAGCTGTTTTTT,CASSQEGMRGGGAGIRELFF
TRBJ2-1,-,TRBD2,TRBV18,TGTGCCAGCTCAGTGTCTAGCGGGGGAATCAATGAGCAGTTCTTC,CASSVSSGGINEQFF
TRBJ1-4,-,TRBD1,TRBV10-3,TGTGCCACGACAGGGGGGGTGGATGAAAAACTGTTTTTT,CATTGGVDEKLFF
TRBJ1-3,-,-,TRBV4-1,TGCGCCAGCAGCCAGGGCTCGCAGGCGAACTCTGGAAACACCATATATTTT,CASSQGSQANSGNTIYF
TRBJ2-3,-,TRBD2,TRBV6-4,TGTGCCAGCAGTCAGGACGGGGGGGCCACAGATACGCAGTATTTT,CASSQDGGATDTQYF
TRBJ1-6,-,-,TRBV29-1,TGCAGCGTGGTCGGACAGCCTAATTCACCCCTCCACTTT,CSVVGQPNSPLHF
TRBJ1-5,-,-,TRBV7-8,TGTGCCAGCAGCTTATGGTCGGGAGTAGGCAATCAGCCCCAGCATTTT,CASSLWSGVGNQPQHF
TRBJ2-7,-,-,TRBV7-9,TGTGCCAGCAGCCCGCGGGGATACGAGCAGTACTTC,CASSPRGYEQYF
TRBJ2-1,-,-,TRBV11-3,TGTGCCAGCAGCTTAGGTGGGGGGTCCTACAATGAGCAGTTCTTC,CASSLGGGSYNEQFF
TRBJ2-2,-,TRBD1,TRBV2,TGTGCCAGCAGTGCCCTCCCACAGGGGTTCACCGGGGAGCTGTTTTTT,CASSALPQGFTGELFF
TRBJ1-4,-,TRBD1,TRBV5-1,TGCGCCAGCAGAGGGACAGGGGAGGGAAAACTGTTTTTT,CASRGTGEGKLFF